This TCR beta chain comes out of a study of blood T cell repertoires in COVID-19. The protocol was immunoSEQ multiplex PCR, while the TCRdb copy is restricted to in-frame clones and leaves out a portion. The sample records around 300,000 clones, about 85% being singletons. Participants came from roughly 23 US areas, aged about 18 to 95 years. Grouping used clinical history reported by participants in a survey and questionnaire. CDR1 is MDHEN, CDR2 SYDVKM, per germline. V lost 5 bases to trimming and J lost 0 bases; unmatched junction nucleotides: 10. CDR3 length equals 17 residues. This sequence was found in a woman aged 45-65 years who had recovered from COVID-19. Source material: PBMCs or T cells enriched from blood (not recorded which). The rearrangement links TRBV28 to TRBJ1-5; 7 nucleotides align to TRBD1. The CDR3 bases are TGTGCCAGCAGTAACCCCCGGACAGGAAATAGCAATCAGCCCCAGCATTTT. Translating gives CASSNPRTGNSNQPQHF. Drawing the rest from reference TRBV28 and TRBJ1-5, the complete variable domain is DVKVTQSSRYLVKRTGEKVFLECVQDMDHENMFWYRQDPGLGLRLIYFSYDVKMKEKGDIPEGYSVSREKKERFSLILESASTNQTSMYLCASSNPRTGNSNQPQHFGDGTRLSIL.